This T cell receptor beta chain derives from a study of human T cells and chemical hapten exposure (dated by TCRdb to the early 2020s). For context, the study as a whole: For sensitization, 2% DPC in acetone was applied to a 2 cm by 2 cm area of upper inner arm skin. Weekly therapeutic DPC doses were additionally applied to the scalp of patients throughout the roughly 24-week study period. Patch testing on the upper back used Finn chambers containing 0.01% DPC, with scoring done after 6 days according to International Contact Dermatitis Research Group standards. The patient cohort, mostly female, included alopecia areata with under or over 50% scalp involvement, alopecia totalis and alopecia universalis. Libraries were pooled for sequencing, and variation in per-sample TCR yields was attributed mainly to small differences in library volumes within the pool. The study tracked peripheral blood TCR repertoire changes in vivo during primary and secondary sensitization to the hapten diphenylcyclopropenone (DPC) in alopecia patients. Blood samples were taken from patients before sensitization (week 0) and at 2, 6 and about 24 weeks after DPC sensitization. For TCR sequencing, blood came from about 28 alopecia patients at anywhere from one to four time points (pre-sensitization, 2, 6 and 24 weeks). Broad study findings and their caveats: No change with DPC sensitization was found in the number of TCRs above 1 in 1000 frequency, and no evidence of global repertoire structure alterations was found. Patch test score was positively correlated with the number of PT1 expanded TCRs, with significance at thresholds 8, 16 and 32 but not at 4. After repeated subsampling, the strength of the expansion versus patch-test correlation and the threshold at which it became significant changed. Significantly more large CDR3 similarity clusters were formed by expanded TCRs than by pre-sensitization or healthy control sets, consistent with antigen-driven responses. Because all patients had alopecia, a presumed autoimmune disease, the immune response of the patients might differ from that of healthy individuals.

The library came from RACE. TCRdb records NextSeq 500 as the sequencer. Library preparation attached unique molecular identifiers to individual cDNA molecules for quantitative, reproducible TCR counting. From each blood RNA sample, both TCR alpha and TCR beta chains were sequenced. In the authors' own workflow: Samples had a median of about 96,000 TCRs, with a range from 23,224 to 690,600. The Decombinator software suite was used to annotate V, J and CDR3 in the TCR reads. For PS versus PT1 abundance plots, all samples were subsampled to the same number of TCRs (28,000). TCRs were defined as expanded if absent before sensitization and observed at least eight times at the 2-week time point. TCRdb ran its own pipeline on the public reads, namely fastp trimming at Q25 and MiXCR clone calling, and kept in-frame beta chains. Identical CDR3 protein sequences are pooled into one entry, listed with their most common genes and DNA. The V and J calls reflect TCRdb's pipeline rather than the authors' work. The sample table lists around 62,000 distinct CDR3 sequences, roughly 6.7% of them with a count of one. The biggest ten clones account for around 1.6% of the sample.

This clonotype appeared many times. This clone's antigen is unknown. No DNA is shown, since the ends of the CDR3 on it are uncertain; the CDR3 is the one TCRdb lists. The germline V gene sets CDR1 to SGHTA and CDR2 to FQGNSA. The CDR3 has 14 amino acids, counting the end cysteine and phenylalanine. Per the publication, the time point label means: pre-sensitization, week 0. Taken with the paper, the label for treatment or condition translates to: therapeutic diphenylcyclopropenone sensitization with weekly scalp DPC. Blood at each patch-test visit was drawn before the patch test was applied. Patients were eligible if aged 18 to 70, diagnosed with alopecia and judged suitable for DPC therapy, and pregnant patients were excluded. Total RNA was extracted from unfractionated whole blood collected in Tempus Blood RNA tubes.

The rearranged segments are TRBV7-2 and TRBJ1-2. This TCR came from a woman between 25 and 40 years old with alopecia areata. Some clones in this sample may be carry-over from other donors' samples. The sequences come from whole blood, collected in connection with sensitization to the hapten diphenylcyclopropenone (DPC). The CDR3 reads as follows: CASSLVGSILGYTF.